The 5 T cell receptor beta chains listed next were all sequenced from one sample in a study of technical replicates of blood from a few donors. Clones were read by immunoSEQ multiplex PCR, and TCRdb kept only the in-frame ones, dropping some. Found here are around 65,000 clones, more than 75% of them singletons; the top ten hold about 4.8%. The sequenced material came from PBMCs. The receptors here all came from a human donor in good health. Some clones in this sample may be carry-over from other donors' samples.

A few counts support this clone. This rearrangement joins TRBV28 to TRBJ1-2, with 10 positions matching TRBD1. The V and J ends lost 0 bases and 4 bases, in that order; junction bases with no gene match: 2. The CDR3 contains 15 residues. Germline CDR1 and CDR2: MDHEN and SYDVKM. CDR3 nucleotides: TGTGCCAGCAGTTTATGGACAGGGGGCACCTATGGCTACACCTTC. It is translated as CASSLWTGGTYGYTF.

The chain joins TRBV11-2 to TRBJ2-1, with a possible D match to TRBD2 (5 bases). The CDR3 runs to 13 residues. Germline V lookup: CDR1 SGHAT, CDR2 FQNNGV. V dropped 3 bases and J dropped 5 bases, with 8 bases sitting between them. The CDR3 DNA is TGTGCCAGCAGCTTTTCGGGGAACAATGAGCAGTTCTTC. This translates into CASSFSGNNEQFF.

The V gene is TRBV27, the J gene TRBJ2-1; D is possibly TRBD1 (5 bases). The CDR3 is made up of 13 amino acids. Deletions cut 6 bases from V and 1 base from J, with 7 bases between. Looked up from germline, CDR1 is MNHEY and CDR2 is SMNVEV (reference sequence). For the CDR3, the DNA is TGTGCCAGCAGCCCAGGGTCCTACAATGAGCAGTTCTTC. It codes for CASSPGSYNEQFF.

The chain carries TRBV25-1 and TRBJ1-1, with TRBD1 as a possible D gene (6 bases). Between the trimmed V and J ends, which lost 8 bases and 7 bases, there was a span of 23 bases. Germline assignment: CDR1 MGHDK and CDR2 SYGVNS. This CDR3 has 15 residues. CDR3 nucleotide sequence: TGTGCCAGCGGCCCTCAGGTTCAGGGGCAAAATGAAGCTTTCTTT. Translated: CASGPQVQGQNEAFF.

This sequence joins TRBV6-5 and TRBJ1-1; D unclear. V was trimmed by 4 bases and J by 4 bases, leaving 16 bases between them. The CDR3 extends over 15 amino acids. Germline CDR1 reads MNHEY; CDR2 reads SVGAGI. CDR3 residues: CASSFLTLRATEAFF. CDR3 DNA: TGTGCCAGCAGTTTCCTGACACTGCGTGCCACTGAAGCTTTCTTT.